This TCR beta chain was sequenced during a study of T cells after yellow fever vaccination. Study in general: Fractions containing few cells were prepared with SMART-Seq v4 Ultra Low Input. Findings and caveats of the study: Re-detected after boosting: most primary clones, around 97% of CD4 and about 85% of CD8. Weaker, the secondary response peaked sooner, at day 5 versus 15.

Universal primer sites and UMIs were introduced during 5'RACE template-switching synthesis of TCR cDNA. TCRdb reanalysed the 5' RACE reads using MiXCR and keeps one entry per CDR3 protein. The table shows approximately 550,000 distinct CDR3 sequences, with about 19% occurring only once. This clonotype has only a few counts. Its matching antigen is unknown. This CDR3 has 14 amino acids. Germline CDR1 reads SGHRS; CDR2 reads YFSETQ. Losses at the gene ends were 4 bases for V and 5 bases for J; bases not matched to a gene: 7. The V and J genes are TRBV5-1 and TRBJ2-5; 8 positions agree with TRBD2. This TCR derives from a man younger than 45 who received the YFV17D yellow fever vaccine. The specimen comprised PBMCs, sampled 15 days after the yellow fever booster vaccination. CDR3 region: CASSPSGSVETQYF. The CDR3 DNA reads TGCGCCAGCAGCCCCAGCGGGAGTGTTGAGACCCAGTACTTC.